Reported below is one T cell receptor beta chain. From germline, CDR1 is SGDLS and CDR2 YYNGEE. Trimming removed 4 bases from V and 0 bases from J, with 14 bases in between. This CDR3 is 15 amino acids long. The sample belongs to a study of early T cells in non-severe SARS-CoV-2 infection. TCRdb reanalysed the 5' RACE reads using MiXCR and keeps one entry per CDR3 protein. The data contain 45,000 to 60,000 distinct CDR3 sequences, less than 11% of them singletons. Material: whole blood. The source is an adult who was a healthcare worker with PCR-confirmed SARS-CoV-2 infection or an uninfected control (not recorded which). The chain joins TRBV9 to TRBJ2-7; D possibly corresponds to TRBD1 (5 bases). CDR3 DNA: TGTGCCAGCAGCCCCCTAGGGGTGGCCTCCTACGAGCAGTACTTC. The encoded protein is CASSPLGVASYEQYF.